Listed below are T cell receptor beta chains from one sample, sequenced in a study of metastatic and nonmetastatic thyroid tumors. Through MiXCR, TCRdb re-clonotyped the PCR reads. This table has over 30,000 clones, 15% to 20% appearing once. The sample consisted of blood. Every receptor here comes from a male donor with papillary thyroid cancer or a benign thyroid nodule (not recorded which). Some clones in this sample may be carry-over from other donors' samples. Both conserved end residues are part of each CDR3. A D gene is named only where the DNA matches it firmly. Some rows mark clone size as missing; the rest say once, few, many or name a class of expanded clone.

15	TRBV15	-	TRBJ2-5	many	CATSRGRDHGETQYF	TGTGCCACCAGCAGAGGCCGGGACCATGGGGAGACCCAGTACTTC
17	TRBV12-3/TRBV12-4	TRBD2	TRBJ2-2	few	CASSFGTSVTNTGELFF	TGTGCCAGCAGTTTCGGGACTAGCGTCACGAACACCGGGGAGCTGTTTTTT
14	TRBV27	TRBD1	TRBJ1-2	few	CASARDRDIYGYTF	TGTGCCAGCGCCCGGGACAGGGATATCTATGGCTACACCTTC
14	TRBV19	TRBD2	TRBJ2-3	many	CASSWGTSSDTQYF	TGTGCCAGTAGTTGGGGGACTAGTAGCGATACGCAGTATTTT
15	TRBV28	-	TRBJ1-6	few	CASRSREVVNSPLHF	TGTGCCAGCAGATCTCGGGAGGTCGTGAATTCACCCCTCCACTTT
15	TRBV6-5	-	TRBJ1-3	many	CASSYSALSGNTIYF	TGTGCCAGCAGTTACTCAGCCCTCTCTGGAAACACCATATATTTT
16	TRBV6-2/TRBV6-3	-	TRBJ2-1	few	CASSPQAGQLADEQLF	TGTGCCAGCAGCCCCCAGGCCGGACAGTTGGCAGATGAGCAGCTCTTC
11	TRBV29-1	-	TRBJ2-5	many	CSVVEPTDEYF	TGCAGCGTTGTGGAGCCCACGGACGAGTACTTC
14	TRBV7-2	TRBD1	TRBJ1-5	-	CASSLGQGHQPQHF	TGTGCCAGCAGCTTAGGACAGGGCCACCAGCCCCAGCATTTT
13	TRBV20-1	-	TRBJ1-2	many	CSARVPPGGGYTF	TGCAGTGCTAGGGTTCCCCCCGGAGGAGGCTACACCTTC
16	TRBV24-1	-	TRBJ2-1	many	CATSDPRSPSYNEQFF	TGTGCCACCAGTGATCCCAGGTCGCCTTCTTACAATGAGCAGTTCTTC
12	TRBV24-1	-	TRBJ1-2	many	CATRGQTYGYTF	TGTGCCACTAGAGGGCAGACCTATGGCTACACCTTC
12	TRBV6-5	-	TRBJ2-5	-	CASSYPSVTQYF	TGTGCCAGCAGTTACCCTAGTGTGACCCAGTACTTC
13	TRBV2	-	TRBJ2-3	-	CASTSTITDTQYF	TGTGCCAGCACCTCAACTATCACAGATACGCAGTATTTT
13	TRBV20-1	-	TRBJ1-5	few	CSAKKGPHQPQHF	TGCAGTGCGAAAAAGGGGCCGCATCAGCCCCAGCATTTT
17	TRBV11-2	-	TRBJ1-6	many	CASSLRQPEQYNSPLHF	TGTGCCAGCAGCTTAAGACAGCCTGAACAGTATAATTCACCCCTCCACTTT
17	TRBV5-1	TRBD1	TRBJ2-1	-	CASSYDGCDRGSGEQFF	TGCGCCAGCAGCTACGACGGATGTGACAGGGGCTCGGGTGAGCAGTTCTTC
15	TRBV7-9	-	TRBJ1-2	many	CASSFVTNTNYGYTF	TGTGCCAGCAGCTTTGTCACCAATACTAACTATGGCTACACCTTC
12	TRBV28	-	TRBJ2-5	many	CASSLLKETQYF	TGTGCCAGCAGTTTGCTTAAAGAGACCCAGTACTTC
14	TRBV6-8	TRBD2	TRBJ2-7	medium-sized	CASSYTSGNYEQYF	TGTGCCAGCAGTTACACTAGCGGGAACTACGAGCAGTACTTC
16	TRBV29-1	TRBD2	TRBJ2-1	many	CSVEERVSGRYNEQFF	TGCAGCGTTGAAGAGAGGGTTAGCGGGAGATACAATGAGCAGTTCTTC
13	TRBV3-1	-	TRBJ2-7	many	CASSQDLNYEQYF	TGTGCCAGCAGCCAAGATTTAAATTACGAGCAGTACTTC
12	TRBV6-1	TRBD1	TRBJ1-2	-	CASSGQGWGYTF	TGTGCCAGCAGCGGACAGGGATGGGGCTACACCTTC
15	TRBV12-3/TRBV12-4	TRBD1	TRBJ2-1	medium-sized	CASRMTGKSYNEQFF	TGTGCCAGCAGGATGACAGGGAAGTCCTACAATGAGCAGTTCTTC
15	TRBV5-1	-	TRBJ2-3	many	CASSLGGGSTDTQYF	TGCGCCAGCAGCTTGGGTGGCGGAAGCACAGATACGCAGTATTTT
16	TRBV7-6	TRBD1	TRBJ2-1	-	CASSLASGQGLYEQFF	TGTGCCAGCAGCTTAGCGTCGGGACAGGGCTTGTATGAGCAGTTCTTC
13	TRBV29-1	-	TRBJ1-2	few	CSVGGTGNYGYTF	TGCAGCGTTGGGGGGACGGGGAACTATGGCTACACCTTC
16	TRBV9	TRBD1	TRBJ2-2	many	CASSERQGDPTGELFF	TGTGCCAGCAGCGAACGACAGGGGGATCCCACCGGGGAGCTGTTTTTT